This T cell receptor (beta chain) was sequenced during a study of vaccination effects on CD4 cells after COVID-19. The data were produced by immunoSEQ multiplex PCR, yet TCRdb's version contains in-frame clones alone and is incomplete. The data show around 65,000 clones, with 55% to 85% seen just once and 1% to 1.5% held by the top ten. Ahead of sequencing, the ViraFEST assay grew antigen-specific CD4+ T cells using viral peptide pools. With approximately ten days of culture completed, CD4+ T cells were isolated. Participants got two doses of BNT162b2 or mRNA-1273 vaccine. Concerning this clone: Its antigen remains unknown.

CDR1 is MNHNY and CDR2 is SVGAGI in the germline V gene (reference sequence). There are 13 residues in the CDR3. The V end lost 0 bases, the J end lost 12 bases, and 12 bases lay between the germline ends. V and J are TRBV6-6 and TRBJ2-1; D is uncertain. Sequences were derived from CD4+ T cells from PBMCs cultured with HCoV-229E spike peptides, sampled after COVID-19 vaccination. This receptor was obtained from a human donor who received a COVID-19 vaccine. The CDR3 is CASSYSPRHGQFF. The CDR3 DNA reads TGTGCCAGCAGTTACTCGCCTAGACACGGGCAGTTCTTC.